The entry below describes one T cell receptor (beta chain). Researchers prepared the TCRbeta library using unique molecular identifiers, the study reports. MiXCR, applied by TCRdb to the PCR reads, yields one record per CDR3 protein. The table records some 490,000 distinct CDR3 sequences, about 12% of them present only once. The data were taken from a study of T-cell reconstitution after alpha-beta-depleted transplantation in children. J was trimmed by 3 bases and V by 2 bases; bases with no gene match: 7. Germline V CDR1 and CDR2: SGHRS, YFSETQ. The CDR3 extends over 15 amino acids. The sequence was collected from a human donor who donated a stem cell graft to a child with combined immunodeficiency. The rearrangement links TRBV5-1 to TRBJ1-1; 7 bases fit TRBD1. Source: PBMCs from the stem cell graft donor, taken from the stem cell graft. The DNA of the CDR3 is TGCGCCAGCAGCTTTGGACAGGTTAGAGACACTGAAGCTTTCTTT. Translated: CASSFGQVRDTEAFF. Using reference TRBV5-1 and TRBJ1-1 for the parts outside the CDR3, the full variable domain is KAGVTQTPRYLIKTRGQQVTLSCSPISGHRSVSWYQQTPGQGLQFLFEYFSETQRNKGNFPGRFSGRQFSNSRSEMNVSTLELGDSALYLCASSFGQVRDTEAFFGQGTRLTVV.